This T cell receptor (beta chain) was captured by sequencing in a study of CD8+CD57+ T cells in acquired aplastic anemia. The CDR3 is 14 residues long. Germline loops: CDR1 LNHDA, CDR2 SQIVND (reference sequence). The trim removed 10 bases at V and 6 bases at J, leaving 5 bases unmatched. There are a few counts of this clonotype. CDR3 and TCR beta VDJ profiling relied on a genomic DNA template. One entry per CDR3 protein, called by TCRdb with MiXCR from the reads. There are 200,000 to 250,000 distinct CDR3 sequences in the sample; 34% occur only once, and more than 0.95% lies in the top ten. This TCR was recovered from a human donor in good health, serving as a control. The chain links TRBV19 to TRBJ2-2; 13 bases agree with TRBD2. The specimen sequenced was sorted CD4+, CD8+, or CD8+CD57+ T cells (not recorded which) from PBMCs. The chain's CDR3 is CATRLAGGSGELFF. DNA for the CDR3: TGTGCCACGCGACTAGCGGGGGGTTCCGGGGAGCTGTTTTTT. Based on the CDR3 plus reference TRBV19 and TRBJ2-2, the full variable domain is DGGITQSPKYLFRKEGQNVTLSCEQNLNHDAMYWYRQDPGQGLRLIYYSQIVNDFQKGDIAEGYSVSREKKESFPLTVTSAQKNPTAFYLCATRLAGGSGELFFGEGSRLTVL.